The T cell receptor (beta chain) under discussion was sequenced for a study of T cell repertoires in cytomegalovirus infection. The CDR3 contains 16 residues. Per the germline V gene, CDR1 is SGDLS and CDR2 is YYNGEE. V was pared by 3 bases and J by 0 bases, with 14 bases between. Worth noting for this clonotype: Antigen specificity is unknown.

TCRdb redid the calling of the reads with MiXCR, one entry per CDR3 protein. The sample includes some 920,000 distinct CDR3 sequences, roughly 30% of them seen just once. The starting material was cultured CD8+ T cells from PBMCs, obtained from culture after CMV antigen stimulation. The chain couples TRBV9 to TRBJ2-3, with TRBD1 as a possible D gene (6 bases). This clonotype originated in a human donor in good health (CMV status not recorded). Some clones in this sample may be carry-over from other donors' samples. The DNA of the CDR3 is TGTGCCAGCAGCGATCGGACAGATCCTAGCACAGATACGCAGTATTTT. Amino acid sequence: CASSDRTDPSTDTQYF.